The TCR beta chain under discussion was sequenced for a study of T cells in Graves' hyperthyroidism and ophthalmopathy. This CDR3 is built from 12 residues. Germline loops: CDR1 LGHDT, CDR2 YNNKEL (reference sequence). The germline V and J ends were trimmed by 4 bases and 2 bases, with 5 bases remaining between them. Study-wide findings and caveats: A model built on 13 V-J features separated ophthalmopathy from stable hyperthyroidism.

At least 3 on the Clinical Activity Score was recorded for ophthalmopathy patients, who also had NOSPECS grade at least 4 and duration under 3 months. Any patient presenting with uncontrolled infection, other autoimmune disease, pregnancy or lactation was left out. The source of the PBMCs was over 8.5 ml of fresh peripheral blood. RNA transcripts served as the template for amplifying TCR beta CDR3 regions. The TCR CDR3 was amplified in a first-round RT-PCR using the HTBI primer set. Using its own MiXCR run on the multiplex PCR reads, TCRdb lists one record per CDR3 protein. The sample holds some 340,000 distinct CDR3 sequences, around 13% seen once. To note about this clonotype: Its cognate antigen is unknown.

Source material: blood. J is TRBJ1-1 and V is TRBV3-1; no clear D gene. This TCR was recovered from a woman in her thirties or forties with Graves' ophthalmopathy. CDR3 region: CASSLPNTEAFF. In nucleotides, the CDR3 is TGTGCCAGCAGCCTTCCTAACACTGAAGCTTTCTTT.